Each of the 20 T cell receptor beta chains below was sequenced from the same sample in a study of cytomegalovirus exposure and HLA in healthy donors. Primers included in the PCR were 60 Vbeta and 13 Jbeta primers. Clones were sequenced by immunoSEQ multiplex PCR, and TCRdb holds only the in-frame ones, with some missing. The specimen's table records roughly 79,000 clones. The sequenced sample was PBMCs. The source of these receptors is a man aged 30 to 45 in good health and CMV-seronegative.

Of note for this clone: The sample contains more than one DNA sequence encoding this CDR3. The rearrangement joins TRBV5-1 to TRBJ2-5; D unresolved. Germline V gene lookup returns CDR1 SGHRS and CDR2 YFSETQ. The CDR3 consists of 18 residues. V gave up 10 bases and J gave up 5 bases, with 33 bases separating them. Written as DNA, the CDR3 is TGCGCCCCCAGCTTGGTTCCCTACGAGGCCAGTTCCCGGGAGACCCAGTACTTC. Residues: CAPSLVPYEASSRETQYF.

The J gene is TRBJ1-1, the V gene TRBV19; D might be TRBD1 (5 bases). V was shortened by 4 bases and J by 5 bases, with 17 bases between the two germline ends. CDR1 LNHDA and CDR2 SQIVND come from the germline V gene (reference sequence). This CDR3 has 15 amino acids. CDR3 nucleotide sequence: TGTGCCAGTAGTACCCTCGTAGGGGAATGGACTGAAGCTTTCTTT. This sequence encodes CASSTLVGEWTEAFF.

The chain uses TRBV11-1 and TRBJ1-1; maybe TRBD1 (5 bases). The germline V gene encodes CDR1 SGHAT and CDR2 FQDESV (reference sequence). The CDR3 covers 14 residues. The ends were cut back, 4 bases at V and 5 bases at J, with 14 bases in the middle. The CDR3 is CASSSGRWGTEAFF. CDR3 nucleotide sequence: TGTGCCAGCAGCTCGGGGAGGTGGGGGACTGAAGCTTTCTTT.

This rearrangement joins TRBV6-1 to TRBJ2-5; the match to TRBD1 covers 9 bases. With 8 bases clipped from V and 7 bases from J, the junction kept 11 bases outside the gene matches. The germline CDR1 and CDR2 sequences are MNHNS and SASEGT. CDR3 length: 14 amino acids. CDR3 loop: CASDRTGEAGTQYF. In nucleotides, the CDR3 is TGTGCCAGCGACCGGACAGGGGAAGCTGGGACCCAGTACTTC.

The V call is TRBV19, the J call TRBJ2-5; TRBD2 agrees at 9 bases. Germline V gives CDR1 LNHDA, CDR2 SQIVND (reference sequence). There are 15 residues in the CDR3. V shed 5 bases, J shed 1 base, and the junction held 5 bases outside the gene matches. CDR3 region: CASSRGLALQETQYF. The CDR3 DNA reads as TGTGCCAGTAGTCGGGGACTAGCCCTCCAAGAGACCCAGTACTTC.

The chain links TRBV11-2 to TRBJ2-3; 10 nucleotides align to TRBD2. CDR3 size: 13 residues. In germline, CDR1 is SGHAT, CDR2 FQNNGV. After removal of 8 bases from V and 3 bases from J, the junction contained 2 bases not matched to a gene. The CDR3 protein is CASLAGGTDTQYF. The CDR3, as DNA: TGTGCCAGCTTAGCGGGAGGTACAGATACGCAGTATTTT.

This rearrangement joins TRBV29-1 to TRBJ1-2; D might be TRBD1 (5 bases). V was trimmed by 3 bases and J by 1 base, leaving 12 bases between them. This CDR3 region has 14 residues. Germline-derived CDR1 and CDR2 are SQVTM and ANQGSEA. The CDR3 sequence: CSVESGDFNYGYTF. The CDR3, as DNA: TGCAGCGTTGAGTCGGGGGATTTTAACTATGGCTACACCTTC.

The J gene is TRBJ1-1, the V gene TRBV5-1, with unresolved D. The CDR3 covers 14 residues. Germline assignment: CDR1 SGHRS and CDR2 YFSETQ. The V and J ends lost 5 bases and 4 bases respectively, with 15 bases between them. The CDR3 here is CASRFPGGPTEAFF. The CDR3 nucleotides read TGCGCCAGCAGATTCCCGGGAGGGCCCACTGAAGCTTTCTTT.

The V and J genes are TRBV2 and TRBJ1-1, with TRBD1 identical over 7 bases. The V and J ends lost 6 bases and 6 bases, in that order; junction bases with no gene match: 10. This CDR3 has 14 residues. Germline V CDR1 and CDR2: SNHLY, FYNNEI. The CDR3 protein is CASRRQGRYAEAFF. As DNA, the CDR3 is TGTGCCAGCAGGAGACAGGGACGTTACGCTGAAGCTTTCTTT.

This chain uses TRBV7-2 with TRBJ2-3, with D hard to call. This CDR3 has 15 residues. V dropped 2 bases and J dropped 0 bases, with 9 bases sitting between them. CDR1 and CDR2 (germline): SGHTA, FQGNSA. CDR3 residues: CASSLYGSSTDTQYF. The DNA of the CDR3 is TGTGCCAGCAGCTTATACGGGTCTAGCACAGATACGCAGTATTTT. Combining the CDR3 with reference TRBV7-2 and TRBJ2-3 gives the whole variable domain GAGVSQSPSNKVTEKGKDVELRCDPISGHTALYWYRQSLGQGLEFLIYFQGNSAPDKSGLPSDRFSAERTGGSVSTLTIQRTQQEDSAVYLCASSLYGSSTDTQYFGPGTRLTVL.

The V gene is TRBV29-1, the J gene TRBJ1-2; a possible D gene is TRBD1 (5 bases). CDR3 size: 11 residues. Germline lookup yields CDR1 SQVTM and CDR2 ANQGSEA. V lost 7 bases and J lost 8, with 14 bases in between. The CDR3: CSARGGRGYTF. In DNA, the CDR3 is TGCAGCGCGCGGGGGGGGAGAGGCTACACCTTC.

The chain carries TRBV9 and TRBJ2-3, with D possibly matching TRBD2 (7 bases). Trimming stripped 4 bases from V and 4 bases from J, with 13 bases between. This CDR3 contains 14 residues. Germline loops: CDR1 SGDLS, CDR2 YYNGEE. CDR3 nucleotide sequence: TGTGCCAGCAGCCCGGGGGGCCGGGCAGATACGCAGTATTTT. This encodes CASSPGGRADTQYF.

The chain couples TRBV6-5 to TRBJ1-2; D remains ambiguous. Germline V gene sequence: CDR1 MNHEY, CDR2 SVGAGI. The CDR3 totals 12 residues. V lost 6 bases, J lost 4 bases, and 9 bases lay in between. The CDR3 region has the DNA TGTGCCAGCAGGGCGGGCTTCTATGGCTACACCTTC. It encodes CASRAGFYGYTF.

The chain combines TRBV2 with TRBJ1-1; possibly TRBD1 for D (5 bases). CDR1 is SNHLY, CDR2 FYNNEI, per germline. V dropped 2 bases and J dropped 11 bases, with 15 bases sitting between them. There are 13 residues in the CDR3. This CDR3 is CASSELAGRSAFF. The DNA for the CDR3 is TGTGCCAGCAGTGAATTGGCAGGGCGGTCGGCTTTCTTT.

The chain employs TRBV18 and TRBJ2-3; a weak D match, TRBD1 (6 bases). Trimming left V 3 bases short and J 5 bases short, with 18 bases between. The CDR3 covers 16 residues. The germline V gene encodes CDR1 KGHSH and CDR2 LQKENI. The CDR3 reads CASSPPGTGIVDTQYF. As DNA, the CDR3 is TGTGCCAGCTCACCCCCCGGTACAGGGATAGTAGATACGCAGTATTTT.

The gene calls are TRBV6-5 and TRBJ1-3, with D perhaps matching TRBD1 (6 bases). This CDR3 has 16 amino acids. Trimming removed 0 bases at V and 2 bases at J, with 11 bases between. From germline, CDR1 is MNHEY and CDR2 SVGAGI. CDR3 nucleotide sequence: TGTGCCAGCAGTTACTCGGCAGGGGTAGCTGGAAACACCATATATTTT. Protein sequence: CASSYSAGVAGNTIYF.

The CDR3 sequence: CASRPQGSYEQYF. The CDR3 nucleotides read TGTGCCAGCAGACCCCAGGGGAGCTACGAGCAGTACTTC. The rearrangement uses TRBV6-5 and TRBJ2-7, with a weak D call TRBD1 (6 bases). V was trimmed by 6 bases and J by 3 bases, leaving 12 bases between them. Germline V CDR1 and CDR2: MNHEY, SVGAGI. There are 13 residues in the CDR3.

CDR3 coding DNA: TGCGCCAGCAGCCAAGATAAAGGGACAGGGCGGCATTTT. Its protein product is CASSQDKGTGRHF. V gene TRBV4-3 combines with J gene TRBJ1-5; 9 bases align to TRBD1. The V gene's germline CDR1 is LGHNA and CDR2 YSLEER. The length of the CDR3 is 13 residues. V gave up 0 bases and J gave up 15 bases; unmatched junction bases: 6.

The genes are TRBV27 and TRBJ1-2; 10 bases are a match to TRBD1. The germline V gene encodes CDR1 MNHEY and CDR2 SMNVEV (reference sequence). The CDR3 is 18 amino acids. V shed 5 bases, J shed 3 bases, and the junction held 15 bases outside the gene matches. In DNA form, the CDR3 reads TGTGCCAGCAGTCCAGCCGGGACAGGGGCATGGGATGACTATGGCTACACCTTC. This sequence encodes CASSPAGTGAWDDYGYTF.

The chain has TRBV18 and TRBJ1-1; D gene unclear. The CDR3 runs 14 residues. CDR1 is KGHSH, CDR2 LQKENI, per germline. Trimming left V 6 bases short and J 2 bases short, with 13 bases between. For the CDR3, the DNA is TGTGCCAGCTCGTCTCAGGAGGGTAACACTGAAGCTTTCTTT. Translated: CASSSQEGNTEAFF.